The sequence of this TCR beta chain was determined in a study of cytomegalovirus exposure and HLA in healthy donors. Study observations and caveats: Rates of TCR association differed by HLA locus in a later analysis, with DRB1 highest and HLA-C lowest. Associated with cytomegalovirus, according to the listing, were around 160 TCR beta chains.

PCR primers comprised 60 Vbeta and 13 Jbeta primers. Assay: immunoSEQ multiplex PCR; the TCRdb copy retains only in-frame clones and omits some. The data hold roughly 110,000 clones, with 65% to 80% observed a single time. Note on this clone: Its target is unknown.

Input material: PBMCs. The source of this sequence is a man between 25 and 39 years old in good health and CMV-seropositive.

The CDR3 sequence: CASTQIYEQYF. DNA of the CDR3: TGCGCCAGCACCCAAATCTACGAGCAGTACTTC. V is TRBV10-2 and J is TRBJ2-7, with no clear D. This CDR3 contains 11 residues. With 7 bases removed from V and 3 bases from J, the gap between germline ends came to 7 bases. Germline V CDR1 and CDR2: WSHSY, SAAADI.